This record looks at one T cell receptor (beta chain) sequence and its context. Its cognate antigen is unknown. This sample was taken from a study of cytomegalovirus exposure and HLA in healthy donors. Study outcomes and limitations: What a later analysis reportedly showed was that an Asian-associated ancestry cluster had fewer N-insertions than the roughly 720-donor mean.

Germline V gene lookup returns CDR1 KGHSH and CDR2 LQKENI. This CDR3 region has 15 residues. Trimming cost V 6 bases and J 6 bases; bases outside gene matches: 10. The study ran its PCR with 60 Vbeta and 13 Jbeta primers. Assay: immunoSEQ multiplex PCR; the TCRdb copy retains only in-frame clones and omits some. The sample lists 150,000 or so clones, around 84% occurring once. Sequencing used PBMCs. The receptor's source is a man in his forties in good health and CMV-seropositive. The rearrangement joins TRBV18 to TRBJ1-1, with 10 bases matching TRBD1. CDR3 protein: CASSLTGGGSPEAFF. For the CDR3, the DNA is TGTGCCAGCTCCCTGACAGGGGGCGGCTCTCCTGAAGCTTTCTTT.